Sequencing of this TCR beta chain was carried out in a study of vaccination effects on CD4 cells after COVID-19. The sample holds one count of this clone. The antigen is unknown. Other DNA sequences from this sample encode an identical CDR3 as well. CD4+ T cell isolation took place after approximately 11 days of culture. Either the BNT162b2 or mRNA-1273 vaccine was given to participants in two doses. Trimming took off 6 bases at V and 2 bases at J, with 7 bases between the two ends. The CDR3 has 12 amino acids. Assay: immunoSEQ multiplex PCR; the TCRdb copy retains only in-frame clones and omits some. The sample contains approximately 74,000 clones, around 67% of which appear only once.

The chain links TRBV12-3 or TRBV12-4 to TRBJ1-2; D gene uncertain. The sequence came from a human donor who received a COVID-19 vaccine. Sequences were derived from CD4+ T cells from PBMCs cultured without peptide, sampled after COVID-19 vaccination. CDR3 nucleotides: TGTGCCAGCAGCCTGGGGAACTATGGCTACACCTTC. Amino acids: CASSLGNYGYTF.